This T cell receptor beta chain was identified in a study of blood T cell repertoires in COVID-19 (dated by TCRdb to about 2020). Background for the entire study: The collaborator samples originated in the United States, Italy and Spain and spanned the acute and convalescent phases of COVID-19. The prospective study material was composed of cDNA or gDNA derived from T cells, B-cell-depleted T cells, or PBMCs. The dataset comprised deeply sampled blood TCRbeta repertoires from subjects exposed to, actively infected with, or recovered from COVID-19. The repertoires were released in a freely available public database meant as a resource for research on the immune response to SARS-CoV-2. Samples were obtained from the ongoing ImmuneRACE study (first 160 participants) and from roughly 1,300 subjects provided by 6 global collaborators. Sample metadata almost always included a de-identified subject ID, COVID-19 status, age in years and sex. Where available, HLA class I and class II types were obtained from metadata supplied by the sample provider rather than from assay-based typing. The paper's findings and limits, for the study overall: Clinical and demographic metadata were provided uncurated, with the amount varying by source and participant.

Measured from the cysteine to the phenylalanine, the CDR3 is 14 residues long. Just the 42-base CDR3 DNA is kept, in frame starting at base 1. V is reduced by 5 bases and J by 7 bases, leaving a spacing of 12 bases between them. The germline V gene (reference sequence) provides CDR1 LNHDA and CDR2 SQIVND. TCRbeta CDR3 regions were amplified from genomic DNA by means of the immunoSEQ Assay, a bias-controlled multiplex PCR. The authors processed their data as follows. Nucleated cell counts per sample were estimated from amplification of reference gene primers within the assay. To quantify the absolute abundance of each unique TCRbeta CDR3 rearrangement, sequence reads were collapsed and filtered. Productive Simpson clonality was computed per sample as the square root of Simpson's diversity index over productive rearrangements. TCRdb stores this immuneACCESS table with in-frame sequences only. Part of the clones is absent; in the studies checked, under half of the shortfall reflects unresolved V genes, and no reason is known for the rest. The V and J calls and clone size come from that table; D and trimming were worked out from the DNA. The sample has under 300,000 clones on record, approximately 88% of them singletons. The ten largest clonotypes hold about 3.1% of the sample.

With respect to this clone: Its recognized antigen is unknown. Per-nucleotide qualities are absent, and no much larger clonotype sits a single base away.

Participants in the prospective study were aged about 18 to 100 years, lived in 24 United States geographic areas, and enrolled through a virtual design. In the prospective study, participants were assigned to cohorts based on the clinical history participants reported in a screening survey and a study questionnaire. Exposed participants had been in contact, within 2 weeks of entering the study, with a person who had a PCR-confirmed or clinician-diagnosed case of COVID-19. In the prospective study, mobile phlebotomists collected whole blood, serum and a nasopharyngeal or oropharyngeal swab from each participant. Participants in the prospective study had the option to provide additional blood draws and questionnaires over a 2-month period. Before DNA extraction, blood samples from the prospective study were shipped at room temperature or frozen.

Sequencing was done on a sample of PBMCs or T cells enriched from blood (not recorded which). The sequence is built from TRBV19 and TRBJ1-6, with the D gene call left open. The source of this sequence is a woman aged 40 to 50 who had been exposed to COVID-19. The CDR3 protein sequence reads: CASSGFAGNSPLHF. The bases read TGTGCCAGTAGTGGGTTCGCGGGGAATTCACCCCTCCACTTT.